This T cell receptor beta chain was sequenced during a study of OX40 agonist ivuxolimab in advanced cancers. Deletions cut 0 bases from V and 7 bases from J, with 18 bases between. There are 16 residues in the CDR3. Germline CDR1 and CDR2: LGHNA and YSLEER. The method was immunoSEQ multiplex PCR; TCRdb's version includes in-frame clones alone and lacks a portion of them. This sample has around 20,000 clones, with 83% found just once. Source: CD4+ or CD8+ T cells sorted from blood, taken in a trial of the OX40 agonist ivuxolimab. The J gene is TRBJ2-5, the V gene TRBV4-3; D is possibly TRBD2 (5 bases). The TCR comes from an adult with an advanced solid tumor such as melanoma, head and neck, liver or kidney cancer. CDR3 in amino acids: CASSQDRVGPEGTQYF. The CDR3 DNA follows: TGCGCCAGCAGCCAAGATCGCGTTGGGCCTGAGGGGACCCAGTACTTC.